The subject of this entry is one T cell receptor beta chain. This clonotype was counted only a few times. Its antigen is still unknown. Qualities for individual bases were not recorded, and no much larger clone is one base off. Ficoll-Paque density gradient centrifugation was used to isolate PBMCs. V is cut by 2 bases and J by 1 base, and the space between the germline ends is 11 bases. CDR1 and CDR2 are read off the germline V gene as MGHDK and SYGVNS. CDR3 length: 16 amino acids, cysteine to phenylalanine. Only the CDR3 region is kept as DNA, spanning 48 bases read in frame from base 1. The data belong to a study of T-cell memory formation after mild COVID-19 (dated by TCRdb to the early 2020s). About the investigation overall: TCR sequence clusters from the two donors were found to be largely donor specific. Longitudinal TCRalpha and TCRbeta repertoire sequencing tracked T-cell clones expanding and contracting after mild COVID-19 in a couple of donors. The cohort was made up of two young adult volunteers, one female and one male, who were previously healthy. Beyond this particular receptor, the publication reports: Contracting CD4+ clones appeared mostly in the CM and EM memory subsets, whereas CD8+ clones were enriched in EMRA. Some responding clones were found in pre-infection memory, which suggests that pre-existing cross-reactive memory T cells took part in the SARS-CoV-2 response. SARS-CoV-2 specificity of the second-wave clones peaking on day 37 was not confirmed. The study included only a couple of mild cases, and larger cohorts that include severe cases with pre-infection samples were judged to be necessary. Clones contracting from day 15 to 85 had balanced CD4/CD8 phenotypes, while a second wave expanding from day 15 to 37 was biased towards CD4+.

The instrument was an Illumina NovaSeq 6000. TCRalpha and TCRbeta cDNA libraries were constructed by 5'RACE with constant-segment primers, with sample barcodes and unique molecular identifiers being introduced. RNA was extracted from every sample with Trizol reagent. The libraries were amplified in two PCR steps, and the second step added a second sample barcode and Illumina TruSeq adapters. Sequencing of the libraries was done on an Illumina NovaSeq, producing 2 x 150 bp paired-end reads. On the authors' methods: The reads were demultiplexed and collapsed into UMI-guided consensus sequences using migec v1.2.7. With mixcr v2.1.11, UMI consensuses were aligned to TRA and TRB V and J templates and assembled into clonotypes. Clonotypes were classified as expanded or contracted when called significant by both edgeR and NoisET, with noise models trained on biological replicates. edgeR calls used a false discovery rate-adjusted p below 0.01 and a log2 fold-change threshold of 1. As an exploratory analysis of dynamics, max-normalized trajectories of the 1000 most abundant clonotypes were examined with PCA combined with hierarchical clustering. The CD4 or CD8 phenotype of responding clones was assigned using the separately sequenced CD4+ and CD8+ repertoires. TCRdb reprocessing: public reads trimmed at Q25 with fastp, clones called with MiXCR, in-frame beta chains kept. One record per CDR3 amino acid sequence lists the most common genes and DNA. The V and J calls were determined by TCRdb, not by the authors. This sample holds 400,000 to 500,000 distinct CDR3 sequences; around 18% were observed only once. Approximately 8.4% of the sample comes from the top ten.

The sample comprised PBMCs or a T cell subset sorted from them (not recorded which). The rearranged chain carries TRBV25-1 and TRBJ2-2, and perhaps TRBD2 as D gene, on 5 matching bases. This clonotype was sampled from an adult woman who had mild COVID-19 (a few samples of this study predate the infection). The sample titles of this study are shuffled in the database, so cell type and time point are left out; the donor was told from shared clones. The CDR3 protein: CASSEPGKLNTGELFF. The DNA sequence is given as TGTGCCAGCAGTGAACCCGGGAAATTGAACACCGGGGAGCTGTTTTTT.